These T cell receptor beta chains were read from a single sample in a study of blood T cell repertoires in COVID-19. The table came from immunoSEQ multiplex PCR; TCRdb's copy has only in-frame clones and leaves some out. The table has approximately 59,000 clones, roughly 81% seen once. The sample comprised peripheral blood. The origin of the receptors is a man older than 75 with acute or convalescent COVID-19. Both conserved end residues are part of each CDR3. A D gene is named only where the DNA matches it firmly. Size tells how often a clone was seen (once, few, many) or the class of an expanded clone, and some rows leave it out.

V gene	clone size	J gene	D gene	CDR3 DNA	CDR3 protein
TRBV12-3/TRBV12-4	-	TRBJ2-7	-	TGTGCCAGCAGCTTCTCAGGTAACGAGCAGTACTTC	CASSFSGNEQYF
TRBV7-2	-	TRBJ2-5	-	TGTGCCAGCAGCTTAGGGACTACTTCCGCCCAGTACTTC	CASSLGTTSAQYF
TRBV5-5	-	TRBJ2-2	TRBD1	TGTGCCAGCAGCTTAACCGGGACAGGGCTCACCGGGGAGCTGTTTTTT	CASSLTGTGLTGELFF
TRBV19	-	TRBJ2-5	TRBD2	TGTGCCAGTAGTATAACGGGAGGGTACCAAGAGACCCAGTACTTC	CASSITGGYQETQYF
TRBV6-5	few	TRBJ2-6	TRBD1	TGTGCCAGCAGTTACGTAAGGGGGCTCGGGGCCAACGTCCTGACTTTC	CASSYVRGLGANVLTF
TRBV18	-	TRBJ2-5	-	TGTGCCAGCTCACCTCCGGGGGGCTCCCAAGAGACCCAGTACTTC	CASSPPGGSQETQYF
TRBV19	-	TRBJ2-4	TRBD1	TGTGCCATACTGGACAGGGTCTTAGACATTCAGTACTTC	CAILDRVLDIQYF
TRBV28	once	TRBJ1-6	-	TGTGCCAGCAGTACGGACGGGAATAATTCACCCCTCCACTTT	CASSTDGNNSPLHF
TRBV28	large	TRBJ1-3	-	TGTGCCAGCACCGCCCAGCAGGGGAATTCTGGAAACACCATATATTTT	CASTAQQGNSGNTIYF
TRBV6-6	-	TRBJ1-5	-	TGTGCCAGCAGTACGGGGGGAATCGGGAATCAGCCCCAGCATTTT	CASSTGGIGNQPQHF
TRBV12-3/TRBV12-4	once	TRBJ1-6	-	TGTGCCAGCAGTTTTCAACAACCACCCCTCCACTTT	CASSFQQPPLHF
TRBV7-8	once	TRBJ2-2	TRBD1	TGTGCCAGCAGCTTGGGACAGGGGGCCGGGGAGCTGTTTTTT	CASSLGQGAGELFF
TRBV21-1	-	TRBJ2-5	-	TGTGCCAGCAGCAAAGTAAGGTTAACAGGGGGCTTGGAGACCCAGTACTTC	CASSKVRLTGGLETQYF
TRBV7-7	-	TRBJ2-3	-	TGTGCTAGCAGTTCCATAGTAACAGATACGCAGTATTTT	CASSSIVTDTQYF
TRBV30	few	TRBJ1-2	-	TGTGCCTGGAGGTGGTCGGGGGGCTACACCTTC	CAWRWSGGYTF
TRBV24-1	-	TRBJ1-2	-	TGTGCCACCAGTGAATCTGAGTACTATGGCTACACCTTC	CATSESEYYGYTF
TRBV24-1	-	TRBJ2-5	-	TGTGCCACCAGTGATTTTCGGACGGGAGAGAGAGAGACCCAGTACTTC	CATSDFRTGERETQYF
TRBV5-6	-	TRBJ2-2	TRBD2	TGTGCCAGCAGCGCCCTCGGGACTAGCGGGGACACCGGGGAGCTGTTTTTT	CASSALGTSGDTGELFF
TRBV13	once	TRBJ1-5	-	TGTGCCAGCATGGAATGGGCCAGGGGTGACAATCAGCCCCAGCATTTT	CASMEWARGDNQPQHF
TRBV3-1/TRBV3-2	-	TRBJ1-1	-	TGTGCCAGCAGCCAAGCTCGTCCGCCAGGGGCCAATGACACTGAAGCTTTCTTT	CASSQARPPGANDTEAFF
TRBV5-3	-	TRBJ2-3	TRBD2	TGTGCCAGAAGCTTGGCGGGGAGCGGCGGGAGGGCCCCCGATACGCAGTATTTT	CARSLAGSGGRAPDTQYF
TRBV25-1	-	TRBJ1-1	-	TGTGCCAGCAGTGGGGGCCTGAGCACTGAAGCTTTCTTT	CASSGGLSTEAFF
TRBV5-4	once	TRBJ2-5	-	TGTGCCAGCAGCTTGGGGCGGGAATTGGAGACCCAGTACTTC	CASSLGRELETQYF
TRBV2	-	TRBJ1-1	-	TGTGCCAGCAGCCGCAGGGGTTTGGGAGCTTTCTTT	CASSRRGLGAFF
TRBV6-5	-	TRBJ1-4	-	TGTGCCAGCAGTTCTAGTAGGCTTTCAAGTGAAAAACTGTTTTTT	CASSSSRLSSEKLFF
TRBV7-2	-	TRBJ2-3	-	TGTGCCAGCAGCCCGACTAGAGAAACAGATACGCAGTATTTT	CASSPTRETDTQYF
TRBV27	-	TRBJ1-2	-	TGTGCCAGCAGTTTATCGCCAGGGGATTATGGCTACACCTTC	CASSLSPGDYGYTF
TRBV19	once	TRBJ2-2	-	TGTGCCAGTAGTATTCGGTCGGCTAGTAGCACCGGGGAGCTGTTTTTT	CASSIRSASSTGELFF
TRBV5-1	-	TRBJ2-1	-	TGCGCCAGCAAGATAACAGGGTCGAGCTCCTACAATGAGCAGTTCTTC	CASKITGSSSYNEQFF
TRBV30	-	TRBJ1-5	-	TGTGCCTGGAGCCCGGGTGTCCAGCCCCAGCATTTT	CAWSPGVQPQHF
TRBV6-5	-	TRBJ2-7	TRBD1	TGTGCCAGCACCAGAGACAGGGCCTACGAGCAGTACTTC	CASTRDRAYEQYF
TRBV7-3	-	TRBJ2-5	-	TGTGCCAGCAGCTTATTCCCTCAAGAGACCCAGTACTTC	CASSLFPQETQYF
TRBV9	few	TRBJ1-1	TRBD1	TGTGCCAGCAGCACTCCGACAGGGGAAGGTACTGAAGCTTTCTTT	CASSTPTGEGTEAFF
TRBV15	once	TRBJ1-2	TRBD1	TGTGCCACCAGCAGAGGGGACAGGGGATCGGGTGGCTACACCTTC	CATSRGDRGSGGYTF
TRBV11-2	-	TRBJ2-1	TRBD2	TGTGCCAGCGGGACTAGCGGGTTTTCGAGCTCCTACAATGAGCAGTTCTTC	CASGTSGFSSSYNEQFF
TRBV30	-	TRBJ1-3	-	TGTGCCTGGAGTAAAGGGGTACTGGGAGGAAACACCATATATTTT	CAWSKGVLGGNTIYF